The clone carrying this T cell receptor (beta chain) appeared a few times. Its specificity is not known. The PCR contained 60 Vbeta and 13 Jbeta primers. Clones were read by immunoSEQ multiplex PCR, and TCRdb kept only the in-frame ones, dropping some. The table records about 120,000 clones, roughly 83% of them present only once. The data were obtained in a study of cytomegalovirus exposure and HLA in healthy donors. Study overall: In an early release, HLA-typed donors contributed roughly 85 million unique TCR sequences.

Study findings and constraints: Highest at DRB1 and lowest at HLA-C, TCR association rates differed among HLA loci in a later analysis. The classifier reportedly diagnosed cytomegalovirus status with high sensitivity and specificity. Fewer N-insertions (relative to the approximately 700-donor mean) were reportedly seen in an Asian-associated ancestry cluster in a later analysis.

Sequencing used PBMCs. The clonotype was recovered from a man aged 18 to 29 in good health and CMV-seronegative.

CDR3 DNA sequence: TGTGCCAGCAGTCTTCGACAGGATAATGAAAAACTGTTTTTT. Encoded protein: CASSLRQDNEKLFF. The V call is TRBV6-5, the J call TRBJ1-4; D might be TRBD1 (6 bases). Per the germline V gene, CDR1 is MNHEY and CDR2 is SVGAGI. Trimming took off 5 bases at V and 4 bases at J, with 11 bases between the two ends. This CDR3 spans 14 amino acids.